What follows are 21 T cell receptor beta chains derived from one specimen sequenced in a study of cytomegalovirus exposure and HLA in healthy donors. A multiplex PCR was run with 60 Vbeta primers and 13 Jbeta primers. Repertoires were generated with immunoSEQ multiplex PCR, while TCRdb's copy carries only in-frame clones and drops some. In the table there are about 120,000 clones, 8% to 10% of which are singletons. What was sequenced was PBMCs. These receptors were collected from a man aged 25-45 years in good health and CMV-seronegative.

The CDR3 region is CASSATGGGYEQYF. The CDR3 DNA sequence: TGTGCCAGTAGTGCGACAGGGGGAGGGTACGAGCAGTACTTC. The J gene is TRBJ2-7, the V gene TRBV19, with 9 nucleotides matching TRBD1. Germline V gene lookup returns CDR1 LNHDA and CDR2 SQIVND (reference sequence). V lost 5 bases, J lost 4 bases, and 6 bases stayed unmatched. The CDR3 loop spans 14 amino acids.

The rearrangement uses TRBV7-6 and TRBJ2-1, with 11 bases matching TRBD2. The length of the CDR3 is 13 residues. Germline trimming cut 8 bases from V and 9 bases from J; bases unmatched to any gene: 6. CDR1 is SGHVS, CDR2 FNYEAQ, per germline. CDR3 region: CASAGTSGREQFF. In nucleotides, the CDR3 is TGTGCCAGCGCCGGGACTAGCGGACGTGAGCAGTTCTTC. The variable domain in full, with the rest retrieved from reference TRBV7-6 and TRBJ2-1, is GAGVSQSPRYKVTKRGQDVALRCDPISGHVSLYWYRQALGQGPEFLTYFNYEAQQDKSGLPNDRFSAERPEGSISTLTIQRTEQRDSAMYRCASAGTSGREQFFGPGTRLTVL.

Concerning this clone: One junction end does not reproduce the germline sequence, and a read error may be involved. This chain connects TRBV9 to TRBJ2-3; TRBD2 agrees at 12 bases. The CDR3 covers 15 residues. The germline V gene encodes CDR1 SGDLS and CDR2 YYNGEE. CDR3 sequence: CASSVETSGGPRPVF. The CDR3 bases are TGTGCCAGCAGCGTAGAGACTAGCGGGGGCCCCCGGCCAGTATTT. The complete variable domain, with remaining parts taken from reference TRBV9 and TRBJ2-3, reads DSGVTQTPKHLITATGQRVTLRCSPRSGDLSVYWYQQSLDQGLQFLIQYYNGEERAKGNILERFSAQQFPDLHSELNLSSLELGDSALYFCASSVETSGGPRPVFGPGTRLTVL.

The chain employs TRBV27 and TRBJ2-3, with D unclear. CDR1 and CDR2 (germline): MNHEY, SMNVEV (reference sequence). The CDR3 contains 13 residues. V lost 4 bases and J lost 2, with 7 bases in between. The CDR3 DNA sequence: TGTGCCAGCAGTTCGCGTAACACAGATACGCAGTATTTT. Translation gives CASSSRNTDTQYF.

This clone was counted a few times. The chain employs TRBV9 and TRBJ1-1; D is unresolved. This CDR3 has 15 residues. V was trimmed by 4 bases and J by 0 bases, leaving 13 bases between them. The germline V gene has CDR1 SGDLS and CDR2 YYNGEE. CDR3 amino acids: CASSLFGDMNTEAFF. The DNA for the CDR3 is TGTGCCAGCAGCCTTTTCGGGGATATGAACACTGAAGCTTTCTTT.

This clone was seen a handful of times. The chain combines TRBV19 with TRBJ2-7; maybe TRBD2 (5 bases). The CDR3 totals 13 residues. Trimming removed 8 bases at V and 2 bases at J, with 13 bases between. Germline CDR1 and CDR2: LNHDA and SQIVND (reference sequence). The CDR3 is CASSEAAAYEQYF. CDR3 DNA sequence: TGTGCCAGTTCGGAAGCGGCTGCCTACGAGCAGTACTTC.

This clone was seen only a few times. The CDR3: CASSPPGQGRNTEAFF. The CDR3 DNA is TGTGCCAGCAGCCCACCGGGACAGGGAAGGAACACTGAAGCTTTCTTT. V and J are TRBV11-3 and TRBJ1-1, with 9 bases that match TRBD1. This CDR3 region has 16 residues. The V segment lost 5 bases and the J segment 1 base; nucleotides outside the gene matches: 8. Germline V gene lookup returns CDR1 SGHNT and CDR2 YENEEA.

The J gene is TRBJ2-1, the V gene TRBV10-1, with TRBD1 matching 7 bases. In germline, CDR1 is WNHNN, CDR2 SYGVQD (reference sequence). V shed 6 bases and J 6 bases; nucleotides not matched to a gene: 8. The CDR3 loop spans 14 amino acids. CDR3 residues: CASSLNRGSNEQFF. CDR3 DNA: TGCGCCAGCAGCCTCAACAGGGGCTCCAATGAGCAGTTCTTC.

J is TRBJ2-7 and V is TRBV9, with D perhaps TRBD2 (6 bases). Germline-derived CDR1 and CDR2 are SGDLS and YYNGEE. The CDR3 extends over 16 amino acids. V was cut by 3 bases and J by 2 bases, with 18 bases left in between. This CDR3 is CASSERGGGGAYEQYF. As DNA, the CDR3 is TGTGCCAGCAGCGAGAGAGGTGGTGGAGGGGCCTACGAGCAGTACTTC.

There are a few counts of this clone. This chain joins TRBV7-3 and TRBJ2-3; 9 nucleotides agree with TRBD2. Germline trimming cut 3 bases from V and 7 bases from J; bases unmatched to any gene: 17. The CDR3 runs 18 residues. CDR1 and CDR2 from the germline V gene are SGHTA and FQGTGA. The CDR3: CASSFLPPVAGGPNTQYF. DNA of the CDR3: TGTGCCAGCAGCTTCCTCCCCCCCGTGGCGGGAGGGCCGAATACGCAGTATTTT.

The V call is TRBV6-1, the J call TRBJ2-7; a possible D gene is TRBD1 (6 bases). This CDR3 is 12 amino acids long. Germline assignment: CDR1 MNHNS and CDR2 SASEGT. Trimming took 8 bases from V and 0 from J, leaving 8 bases between them. This chain's CDR3 is CASGDNSYEQYF. CDR3 DNA: TGTGCCAGCGGGGACAACTCCTACGAGCAGTACTTC.

V and J are TRBV6-5 and TRBJ1-1; 7 bases are a match to TRBD1. CDR3 length: 14 residues. CDR1 is MNHEY, CDR2 SVGAGI, per germline. Unmatched junction bases numbered 6, after V lost 5 bases and J lost 3 bases. The CDR3 loop is CASSRTGVDTEAFF. As DNA, the CDR3 is TGTGCCAGCAGTCGTACAGGGGTGGACACTGAAGCTTTCTTT.

The chain is built from TRBV25-1 and TRBJ2-2; 8 bases align to TRBD2. CDR3 size: 16 residues. Germline assignment: CDR1 MGHDK and CDR2 SYGVNS. Germline trimming cut 5 bases from V and 6 bases from J; bases unmatched to any gene: 11. This CDR3 reads CASSSERGLGAGELFF. The CDR3 nucleotides are TGTGCCAGCAGTTCGGAGCGGGGGCTGGGGGCCGGGGAGCTGTTTTTT.

This clone showed up just a few times. This CDR3 is CSAPLFPGYTF. The CDR3 nucleotides read TGCAGTGCTCCGTTATTTCCTGGCTACACCTTC. The V call is TRBV20-1, the J call TRBJ1-2; D is undetermined. Germline V gives CDR1 DFQATT, CDR2 SNEGSKA (reference sequence). The CDR3 has 11 amino acids. Trimming shortened V by 5 bases and J by 7 bases, and 11 bases separated the two germline ends.

This clone was detected only a few times. This chain joins TRBV2 and TRBJ2-3, with TRBD2 matching over 8 bases. This CDR3 is 13 amino acids long. Losses at the gene ends were 7 bases for V and 6 bases for J; bases not matched to a gene: 6. Germline CDR1 SNHLY, CDR2 FYNNEI. CDR3 loop: CASKRGGLDTQYF. For the CDR3, the DNA is TGTGCCAGCAAACGGGGGGGCCTCGATACGCAGTATTTT.

This clone was picked up a small number of times. Written as DNA, the CDR3 is TGTGCCAGCAGCTTGGTTGGAGGAGCGGATCAGCCCCAGCATTTT. Its translation is CASSLVGGADQPQHF. The chain combines TRBV5-6 with TRBJ1-5; D is uncertain. Germline lookup yields CDR1 SGHDT and CDR2 YYEEEE. CDR3 length equals 15 residues. V shed 0 bases and J shed 5 bases, with 12 bases lying between them.

The gene calls are TRBV15 and TRBJ2-7; TRBD2 agrees at 7 bases. This CDR3 spans 15 amino acids. Losses at the gene ends were 5 bases for V and 1 base for J; bases not matched to a gene: 8. Germline V CDR1 and CDR2: LNHNV, YYDKDF (reference sequence). Here the CDR3 reads CATSSGLAESYEQYF. DNA of the CDR3: TGTGCCACCAGCTCCGGGCTAGCGGAATCCTACGAGCAGTACTTC.

This clone was counted between two and nine times. The rearrangement joins TRBV19 to TRBJ2-7, with a weak D call TRBD1 (6 bases). Trimming removed 0 bases at V and 2 bases at J, with 11 bases between. CDR1 and CDR2 (germline): LNHDA, SQIVND (reference sequence). This CDR3 is built from 15 residues. The CDR3 nucleotides are TGTGCCAGTAGTATAGATCTACAGGGTCCCTACGAGCAGTACTTC. Translation: CASSIDLQGPYEQYF.

This clone has only a few counts. The rearrangement joins TRBV29-1 to TRBJ2-5; D is perhaps TRBD2 (5 bases). The CDR3 is 12 residues long. The germline CDR1 and CDR2 sequences are SQVTM and ANQGSEA. The CDR3 sequence: CGLRENQETQYF. The DNA of the CDR3 is TGCGGGCTAAGGGAGAACCAAGAGACCCAGTACTTC.

This rearrangement joins TRBV6-5 to TRBJ2-1, with D perhaps matching TRBD2 (5 bases). The CDR3 covers 13 residues. Per the germline V gene, CDR1 is MNHEY and CDR2 is SVGAGI. V was pared by 5 bases and J by 8 bases, with 13 bases between. The CDR3 here is CASSLSGLYEQFF. The DNA for the CDR3 is TGTGCCAGCAGTCTTTCGGGGTTGTATGAGCAGTTCTTC.

This clone has only a few counts. The J gene is TRBJ2-2, the V gene TRBV5-1; weak D call: TRBD2 (5 bases). V lost 1 base to trimming and J lost 7 bases, with 11 bases between them. Germline CDR1 SGHRS, CDR2 YFSETQ. The CDR3 has 14 amino acids. DNA for the CDR3: TGCGCCAGCAGCTTGACGGGATCCAACGGGGAGCTGTTTTTT. It is translated as CASSLTGSNGELFF.